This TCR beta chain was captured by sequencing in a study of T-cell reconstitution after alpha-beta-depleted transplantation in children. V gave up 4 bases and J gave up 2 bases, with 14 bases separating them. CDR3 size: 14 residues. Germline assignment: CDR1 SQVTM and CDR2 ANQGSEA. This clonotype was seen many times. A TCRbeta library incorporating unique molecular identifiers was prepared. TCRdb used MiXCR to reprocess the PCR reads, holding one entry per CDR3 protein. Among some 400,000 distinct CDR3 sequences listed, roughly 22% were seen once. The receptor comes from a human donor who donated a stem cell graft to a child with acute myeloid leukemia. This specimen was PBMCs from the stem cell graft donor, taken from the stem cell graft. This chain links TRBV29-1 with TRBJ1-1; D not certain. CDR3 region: CSVVLGLKNTEAFF. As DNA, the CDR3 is TGCAGCGTTGTTCTGGGCCTCAAAAACACTGAAGCTTTCTTT.